The 28 T cell receptor beta chains reported below all come from one sample, sequenced in a study of T cell clones after liver transplantation (dated by TCRdb to 2018 to 2020). Taken with the paper, the label for time point translates to: pre-transplant. Libraries were prepared through the immunoSEQ multiplex PCR assay. This immuneACCESS table, as held by TCRdb, lists in-frame sequences with V and J called but not all clones. Of the missing ones, under half trace to an unresolved V gene in checked studies; the others have no known cause. The sample table holds about 72,000 clones, of which about 92% were seen once. The top ten clones comprise about 2.5% of the sample. Sample: CD4+ T cells from blood, taken before liver transplant. All receptors derive from a human donor who received a liver transplant.

The chain has TRBV7-9 and TRBJ1-4; 9 bases align to TRBD1. The CDR3 length is 18 residues. CDR1 and CDR2 (germline): SEHNR, FQNEAQ (reference sequence). J gave up 2 bases and V 1 base, and 8 bases lay outside the gene matches. As DNA, the CDR3 is TGTGCCAGCAGCTTAGGGTCGGGACAGGGAGGGACTAATGAAAAACTGTTTTTT. Translated: CASSLGSGQGGTNEKLFF. Filled out from reference TRBV7-9 and TRBJ1-4, the complete variable domain reads DTGVSQNPRHKITKRGQNVTFRCDPISEHNRLYWYRQTLGQGPEFLTYFQNEAQLEKSRLLSDRFSAERPKGSFSTLEIQRTEQGDSAMYLCASSLGSGQGGTNEKLFFGSGTQLSVL.

The chain joins TRBV18 to TRBJ2-3; TRBD2 agrees at 11 bases. J lost 3 bases, V lost 1 base, and 9 bases had no gene match. The germline CDR1 and CDR2 sequences are KGHSH and LQKENI. The CDR3 consists of 18 residues. The CDR3 loop reads CASSPRLAGGLGTDTQYF. In DNA, the CDR3 is TGTGCCAGCTCACCACGGCTAGCGGGAGGCTTAGGTACAGATACGCAGTATTTT.

The V call is TRBV7-2, the J call TRBJ2-5; D is possibly TRBD2 (6 bases). The CDR3 sequence is 15 residues long. Germline V gene sequence: CDR1 SGHTA, CDR2 FQGNSA. V was pared by 2 bases and J by 5 bases, with 15 bases between. The CDR3 is CASSLKRARRETQYF. DNA of the CDR3: TGTGCCAGCAGCTTAAAGCGGGCCAGGAGGGAGACCCAGTACTTC.

The chain carries TRBV7-9 and TRBJ2-7; 7 bases map to TRBD2. Germline V gene lookup returns CDR1 SEHNR and CDR2 FQNEAQ (reference sequence). There are 14 residues in the CDR3. V lost 1 base and J lost 4; bases outside the gene matches: 4. CDR3 region: CASSLDGGGYEQYF. CDR3 nucleotide sequence: TGTGCCAGCAGCTTAGACGGGGGAGGGTACGAGCAGTACTTC. Supplemented by reference TRBV7-9 and TRBJ2-7, the full variable domain reads DTGVSQNPRHKITKRGQNVTFRCDPISEHNRLYWYRQTLGQGPEFLTYFQNEAQLEKSRLLSDRFSAERPKGSFSTLEIQRTEQGDSAMYLCASSLDGGGYEQYFGPGTRLTVT.

This clone was seen more than once but under ten times. This chain links TRBV15 with TRBJ2-7; possible D gene TRBD2, 5 bases. Trimming took off 3 bases at V and 2 bases at J, with 8 bases between the two ends. Germline assignment: CDR1 LNHNV and CDR2 YYDKDF (reference sequence). The CDR3 contains 13 residues. The CDR3 coding sequence is TGTGCCACCAGCAGGGACTCCACCTACGAGCAGTACTTC. It yields the protein CATSRDSTYEQYF.

The V and J genes are TRBV21-1 and TRBJ1-5; TRBD1 is taken as the D call from the table, unchecked against the DNA. TRBV21-1 counts as a pseudogene. The CDR3 runs to 18 residues. The CDR3 DNA is TGTGCCAGCAGCAATATCGACAGGGAAGGGCATAGCAATCAGCCCCAGCATTTT. Its translation: CASSNIDREGHSNQPQHF.

In this sample, this clone turned up once. The V and J genes are TRBV9 and TRBJ1-5; 8 bases are shared with TRBD1. Germline-derived CDR1 and CDR2 are SGDLS and YYNGEE. This CDR3 comprises 15 residues. The V segment lost 0 bases and the J segment 8 bases; nucleotides outside the gene matches: 7. The CDR3 loop reads CASSVGQGRSEPQHF. DNA for the CDR3: TGTGCCAGCAGCGTAGGACAGGGGAGAAGCGAGCCCCAGCATTTT.

The sample holds one count of this clone. The V call is TRBV28, the J call TRBJ2-4; 7 positions agree with TRBD1. Trimming removed 6 bases from V and 11 bases from J; junction bases left unmatched: 7. The CDR3 loop spans 12 amino acids. Germline V CDR1 and CDR2: MDHEN, SYDVKM. CDR3 in DNA: TGTGCCAGCAGAGGGGGCCGTATGTTTCAGTACTTC. Its protein product is CASRGGRMFQYF.

The rearrangement joins TRBV18 to TRBJ2-1; TRBD1 aligns across 8 bases. J lost 0 bases, V lost 6 bases, and 7 bases had no gene match. The CDR3 loop spans 16 amino acids. Looked up from germline, CDR1 is KGHSH and CDR2 is LQKENI. DNA of the CDR3: TGTGCCAGCTCCCTCTCCGACAGGGGCTCCTACAATGAGCAGTTCTTC. Its translation is CASSLSDRGSYNEQFF.

This clone was observed a few times. The rearrangement links TRBV5-1 to TRBJ2-2; weak D call: TRBD1 (6 bases). Germline-derived CDR1 and CDR2 are SGHRS and YFSETQ. CDR3 size: 15 residues. Trimming left V 4 bases short and J 7 bases short, with 17 bases between. CDR3 sequence: CASSRGVGADGELFF. The CDR3 DNA reads as TGCGCCAGCAGCCGCGGAGTGGGGGCCGACGGGGAGCTGTTTTTT.

The chain couples TRBV28 to TRBJ1-2; D gene ambiguous. V was pared by 5 bases and J by 8 bases, with 12 bases between. The CDR3 runs 12 residues. Germline CDR1 and CDR2: MDHEN and SYDVKM. The CDR3: CASSTPFRGYTF. CDR3 bases: TGTGCCAGCAGTACCCCGTTTCGAGGCTACACCTTC.

The chain employs TRBV7-9 and TRBJ2-3, with 9 bases aligning to TRBD1. This CDR3 is built from 16 residues. The germline V gene has CDR1 SEHNR and CDR2 FQNEAQ (reference sequence). The V segment lost 3 bases and the J segment 4 bases; nucleotides outside the gene matches: 8. This chain's CDR3 is CASSFPVTGGADTQYF. The CDR3 DNA reads as TGTGCCAGCAGCTTCCCCGTTACAGGGGGCGCAGATACGCAGTATTTT.

The J gene is TRBJ2-7, the V gene TRBV11-1; 7 bases are shared with TRBD2. This CDR3 spans 15 amino acids. Germline V lookup: CDR1 SGHAT, CDR2 FQDESV (reference sequence). V lost 5 bases and J lost 0; bases outside the gene matches: 7. CDR3 in DNA: TGTGCCAGCAGCCTCCTAGCGGATAACTCCTACGAGCAGTACTTC. Its translation is CASSLLADNSYEQYF. The variable domain in full, with the rest retrieved from reference TRBV11-1 and TRBJ2-7, is EAEVAQSPRYKITEKSQAVAFWCDPISGHATLYWYRQILGQGPELLVQFQDESVVDDSQLPKDRFSAERLKGVDSTLKIQPAELGDSAMYLCASSLLADNSYEQYFGPGTRLTVT.

The CDR3, as DNA: TGTGCCAGCAGCGGGGGACTAGCGGGAGGGCGGTACGAGCAGTACTTC. It codes for CASSGGLAGGRYEQYF. The V call is TRBV5-4, the J call TRBJ2-7; 16 nucleotides line up with TRBD2. V was clipped by 4 bases and J by 4 bases; unmatched bases: 5. The CDR3 is 16 amino acids. Germline CDR1 SGHNT, CDR2 YYREEE (reference sequence).

The J gene is TRBJ2-3, the V gene TRBV4-3; no firm D call. CDR1 LGHNA and CDR2 YSLEER come from the germline V gene. Trimming removed 1 base at V and 2 bases at J, with 7 bases between. The CDR3 contains 14 residues. The CDR3 bases are TGCGCCAGCAGCCAAGTTCTCGCCACAGATACGCAGTATTTT. This encodes CASSQVLATDTQYF.

The DNA for the CDR3 is TGTGCCAGCAGTTACTCGCGGACAGGGGGCAATGAGCAGTTCTTC. It translates to CASSYSRTGGNEQFF. The V and J genes are TRBV6-5 and TRBJ2-1; 10 positions match TRBD1. Unmatched junction bases numbered 2, after V lost 0 bases and J lost 6 bases. Germline V CDR1 and CDR2: MNHEY, SVGAGI. This CDR3 is built from 15 residues.

This chain links TRBV7-3 with TRBJ2-2; 9 nucleotides align to TRBD1. Germline V gene sequence: CDR1 SGHTA, CDR2 FQGTGA. The trim removed 5 bases at V and 5 bases at J, leaving 9 bases unmatched. The CDR3 is 16 residues long. CDR3 in amino acids: CASSLRDRVDTGELFF. The DNA of the CDR3 is TGTGCCAGCAGCCTACGGGACAGGGTAGATACCGGGGAGCTGTTTTTT. Full variable domain (rest looked up from reference TRBV7-3 and TRBJ2-2): GAGVSQTPSNKVTEKGKYVELRCDPISGHTALYWYRQSLGQGPEFLIYFQGTGAADDSGLPNDRFFAVRPEGSVSTLKIQRTERGDSAVYLCASSLRDRVDTGELFFGEGSRLTVL.

This sequence joins TRBV11-1 and TRBJ2-5, with D uncertain. From germline, CDR1 is SGHAT and CDR2 FQDESV (reference sequence). Trimming removed 6 bases at V and 4 bases at J, with 15 bases between. This CDR3 spans 14 amino acids. This CDR3 is CASSSRVVPETQYF. Written as DNA, the CDR3 is TGTGCCAGCAGTTCCAGAGTCGTCCCAGAGACCCAGTACTTC. The full variable domain, with the rest looked up from reference TRBV11-1 and TRBJ2-5, is EAEVAQSPRYKITEKSQAVAFWCDPISGHATLYWYRQILGQGPELLVQFQDESVVDDSQLPKDRFSAERLKGVDSTLKIQPAELGDSAMYLCASSSRVVPETQYFGPGTRLLVL.

The chain combines TRBV7-2 with TRBJ2-3; tentative D call: TRBD2 (6 bases). V lost 5 bases and J lost 4, with 16 bases in between. The CDR3 consists of 15 residues. The germline CDR1 and CDR2 sequences are SGHTA and FQGNSA. The CDR3 region has the DNA TGTGCCAGCAGCCCATCCGTTTGGGGGGCAGATACGCAGTATTTT. This codes for CASSPSVWGADTQYF.

V gene TRBV9 combines with J gene TRBJ2-7; 7 bases agree with TRBD2. This CDR3 is 15 amino acids long. V lost 0 bases, J lost 1 base, and 4 bases stayed unmatched. Germline CDR1 and CDR2: SGDLS and YYNGEE. The CDR3, as DNA: TGTGCCAGCAGCGTAGATCTAGCGGCTTCCTACGAGCAGTACTTC. It codes for CASSVDLAASYEQYF.

This clone is a singleton in its sample. This chain joins TRBV11-2 and TRBJ2-2; 10 bases map to TRBD2. Germline V lookup: CDR1 SGHAT, CDR2 FQNNGV. The CDR3 is 16 residues long. Trimming at V came to 5 bases and at J to 10 bases, leaving 13 bases not matched to a gene. DNA of the CDR3: TGTGCCAGCAGCCCACGAGCGGGAGGGCCTTATAAGGAGCTGTTTTTT. Protein: CASSPRAGGPYKELFF. The variable domain in full, with the rest retrieved from reference TRBV11-2 and TRBJ2-2, is EAGVAQSPRYKIIEKRQSVAFWCNPISGHATLYWYQQILGQGPKLLIQFQNNGVVDDSQLPKDRFSAERLKGVDSTLKIQPAKLEDSAVYLCASSPRAGGPYKELFFGEGSRLTVL.

The chain employs TRBV7-2 and TRBJ2-7, with a weak D call TRBD2 (6 bases). The CDR3 loop spans 14 amino acids. Germline CDR1 is SGHTA and CDR2 is FQGNSA. V was pared by 5 bases and J by 6 bases, with 17 bases between. The CDR3 region is CASSPGRESLEQYF. The CDR3 nucleotides read TGTGCCAGCAGCCCCGGGCGGGAATCGCTCGAGCAGTACTTC. Full variable domain (missing parts from reference TRBV7-2 and TRBJ2-7): GAGVSQSPSNKVTEKGKDVELRCDPISGHTALYWYRQSLGQGLEFLIYFQGNSAPDKSGLPSDRFSAERTGGSVSTLTIQRTQQEDSAVYLCASSPGRESLEQYFGPGTRLTVT.

The chain couples TRBV5-1 to TRBJ2-7, with 7 bases that match TRBD2. CDR1 and CDR2 from the germline V gene are SGHRS and YFSETQ. V dropped 0 bases and J dropped 1; count of bases not matched to a gene: 7. This CDR3 comprises 16 residues. CDR3 coding DNA: TGCGCCAGCAGCTTGGGGGCGGGAGCGCTTTCCTACGAGCAGTACTTC. This encodes CASSLGAGALSYEQYF.

The V gene is TRBV30, the J gene TRBJ1-4, with 11 bases lining up with TRBD1. The CDR3 has 15 residues. Per germline, CDR1 GTSNPN and CDR2 SVGIG (reference sequence). J was trimmed by 7 bases and V by 2 bases; bases with no gene match: 6. The CDR3 loop is CAWSYGTGGREKLFF. The CDR3 region has the DNA TGTGCCTGGAGTTATGGGACAGGGGGACGTGAAAAACTGTTTTTT.

The chain recombines TRBV5-6 with TRBJ2-1; 7 nucleotides match TRBD1. Germline CDR1 reads SGHDT; CDR2 reads YYEEEE. V shed 7 bases and J 2 bases; nucleotides not matched to a gene: 15. This CDR3 has 17 residues. The CDR3 DNA is TGTGCCAGCGACATTCGACTACAGGGGCCAACCTACAATGAGCAGTTCTTC. The encoded protein is CASDIRLQGPTYNEQFF.

The chain uses TRBV5-1 and TRBJ2-2; 9 bases line up with TRBD2. Germline V gene data show CDR1 as SGHRS and CDR2 as YFSETQ. Unmatched junction bases numbered 4, after V lost 4 bases and J lost 0 bases. The CDR3 contains 16 residues. CDR3 nucleotide sequence: TGCGCCAGCAGCGGTTTAGCGGGAGCGAACACCGGGGAGCTGTTTTTT. Translation gives CASSGLAGANTGELFF.

For the CDR3, the DNA is TGTGCCTGGAGTTCCACCGGGACTAGCGGGATGGGGGGATACAATGAGCAGTTCTTC. It yields the protein CAWSSTGTSGMGGYNEQFF. V and J are TRBV30 and TRBJ2-1, with 13 bases that match TRBD2. Germline V gene sequence: CDR1 GTSNPN, CDR2 SVGIG (reference sequence). The CDR3 is 19 residues long. V was clipped by 2 bases and J by 4 bases; unmatched bases: 14.

The chain is built from TRBV18 and TRBJ2-1; 9 bases line up with TRBD1. Per germline, CDR1 KGHSH and CDR2 LQKENI. This CDR3 spans 14 amino acids. Trimming removed 10 bases from V and 8 bases from J; junction bases left unmatched: 12. CDR3 DNA: TGTGCCACCACCACCGGGACAGGGTTCTATGAGCAGTTCTTC. Residues: CATTTGTGFYEQFF.